This TCR beta chain came from a study of cytomegalovirus exposure and HLA in healthy donors (dated by TCRdb to about 2017). For the wider study: An earlier analysis of roughly 630 of the donors reported about 250 Gb of sequence data and around 120 million unique TCR beta sequences from 190 million or so T cells. An early release covering more than 500 HLA-typed donors comprised about 290 gigabases of sequencing data and tens of millions of unique TCR sequences. The genetic ancestry cluster associated with self-reported Caucasian donors included 81% of the approximately 400 genotyped donors. The study aimed to test whether cataloging public T cell receptors could reveal signatures of past pathogen exposure. The T cell repertoires of around 730 subjects were profiled by immunosequencing and related to cytomegalovirus serostatus. In addition to the first cohort of around 670 subjects, a separate validation cohort of 130 or so different subjects was used. To predict cytomegalovirus infection status, the study combined high-throughput TCR immunosequencing, statistical association of individual TCRs with disease status, and machine learning. A later analysis re-analyzed previously published TCR beta repertoires from 500 to 700 donors and added high-resolution HLA genotyping to study TCR occurrence patterns. The later analysis used no new phenotypic data to find candidate immune exposures, relying instead on TCR beta sequences and their occurrence across donors. To decide whether each TCR beta V gene segment behaved as functional or pseudogenic, an earlier analysis of some 570 of the donors relied on high-throughput TCR beta sequencing. Alongside the repertoire data, information on donor age, sex, ethnicity and CMV serostatus was compiled. Genome-wide SNP genotypes for about 65% of the roughly 670 donors were used in a later genetic analysis, which treated that subset as a discovery cohort. Every discovery cohort repertoire had been produced on one sequencing platform. HLA typing included class I and class II loci at four-digit resolution. The number of donors typed differed by locus, with 629-630 for A, B, C, DRB1 and DQB1, around 500 for DQA1, some 570 for DPA1, and approximately 470 for DPB1. Four or five DR-DQ haplotypes were handled as single units for association and clustering, since linkage in the cohort was strong. On average, 235,054 unique TCR beta nucleotide sequences were sequenced per donor among 350 to 400 genotyped donors of the cohort, with roughly 19% of those sequences being non-productive.

The library was generated by the immunoSEQ multiplex PCR assay. A mixture of 60 forward primers for TCR Vbeta segments and 13 reverse primers for TCR Jbeta segments was used in the multiplex PCR. The CDR3 region of rearranged TCR beta genes was amplified from genomic DNA with a multiplex PCR assay. Amplified TCR beta libraries were sequenced as 87-base-pair reads on the Illumina HiSeq System. As for the original processing: A later analysis counted about 80 million unique TCR beta chains across the 640 or so repertoires, and 9 million to 14 million of these chains were shared by at least two donors. To remove PCR and sequencing errors, raw reads were error-corrected and collapsed into unique sequences using a nearest-neighbor algorithm that merged closely related sequences. To assign V, D and J gene segments, CDR3 sequences were aligned to IMGT reference sequences. For a sequence to be retained, a match of at least six nucleotides was required to both a V gene segment and a J gene segment. Rearrangements were called productive when the CDR3 lacked stop codons and stayed in frame with V and J; all others were non-productive. Following IMGT convention, CDR3 was defined as the stretch from the second conserved V-encoded cysteine up to the conserved J-encoded phenylalanine. The earlier analysis of about 610 of the donors excluded sequences that lacked an unambiguous match to a single V gene segment. In an earlier analysis of approximately 550 of the donors, V segments were called functional above 56.7% productive rearrangements and were called segregating when the between-donor standard deviation exceeded 5%. A statistical classification framework was built to diagnose cytomegalovirus status from the catalog of TCR beta chain sequences. A later analysis assigned V and J genes by comparing TCR nucleotide sequences with IMGT/GENE-DB human TR gene sequences. Using the TCRdist pipeline, a later analysis assigned CDR3 sequences along with most-parsimonious VDJ recombination scenarios. In a later analysis, each TCR beta chain was defined by its CDR3 amino acid sequence together with its V-gene family, and reads without a unique V-gene family were excluded. To address suspected cross-contamination and a sequencing artifact, a later analysis removed roughly 640 highly shared, low-generation-probability nucleotide sequences. A later analysis calculated a clonal expansion index for each public chain from normalized within-repertoire ranks of inferred template counts. In a later analysis, generation probabilities were computed with a VDJ recombination model fitted to out-of-frame rearrangements, and the resulting probabilities were checked against IGoR. In a later analysis, TCR-TCR, TCR-HLA and TCR-CMV co-occurrence was scored with hypergeometric tests, and a repertoire-size bias correction was applied to TCR pairs. A later analysis estimated false discovery rates by permuting HLA or CMV assignments 20 times. In a later analysis, co-occurring TCRs were grouped with DBSCAN, and TCRdist sequence similarity was added when clustering was performed within HLA-allele-positive subsets. Repertoires with fewer than 30,000 or more than 120,000 public chains were left out of co-occurrence clustering, as were a handful of repertoires with anomalous nucleotide sharing. The immuneACCESS repertoire file appears here via TCRdb, limited to in-frame rearrangements. These files lack a portion of the clones; in checked studies, under half of the deficit traces to unresolved V genes, and the cause of the others is not known. Clonal size and the V and J genes are those of that table, whereas D and trimming came from the DNA. The sample table lists 140,000 or so clones, 75% to 85% of them with a count of one. Jointly, the top ten make up roughly 4.7% of the sample.

What the research found in general, with its limitations: Most CMV-associated TCR beta chains appeared to be HLA-restricted in a later analysis, and the HLA associations seemed to be driven largely by CMV exposure. A later analysis found that TCR association rates varied across HLA loci, with DRB1 alleles showing the most associated TCRs and HLA-C alleles the fewest. The study gave a list of 150 to 200 TCR beta chains associated with cytomegalovirus. A further reported finding was that TCR beta sequences accurately predicted the HLA-A and HLA-B alleles for most subjects in the first cohort. A later analysis reported that several top co-occurrence clusters appeared linked to parvovirus B19, influenza, CMV and Epstein-Barr virus. A cluster of highly shared sequence variants was judged likely to represent a technical artifact of the sequencing pipeline. Because HLA typing was unavailable for some donors at each locus, only the typed subset was used in association tests. In both the original and validation cohorts, the classifier was reported to diagnose cytomegalovirus status with high specificity and sensitivity. A later genetic analysis reported fewer N-insertions in productive TCRs among donors in an Asian-associated ancestry cluster than the approximately 700-donor mean. Three of the identified cytomegalovirus-associated TCR beta chains were confirmed in vitro to be specific for cytomegalovirus antigens. The presence/absence analyses assumed that sequencing depth was roughly uniform across donors, and that assumption may not be true. Most TCR sequences were seen in very few donors, while some public TCRs were found in many individuals. In this cohort, only TCR beta chains were sequenced, and detectable features were limited by the absence of alpha or paired-chain data. Roughly 17 rarely observed V segments, including chromosome 9 orphons, were excluded from the earlier analysis of approximately 500 of the donors because counts were too low. A later analysis associated around 16,000 TCR beta sequences with specific HLA alleles at a false discovery rate of 0.05. Compared with equally common non-associated chains, HLA-associated TCR beta chains in a later analysis were more clonally expanded and had lower generation probabilities. An earlier analysis of approximately 540 of the donors showed that most TCR beta V segments appeared in productive rearrangements either about 87% or about 30% of the time, which broadly matched IMGT annotations. The only immune exposure information available for the cohort was CMV serostatus. According to the authors, the approach could potentially be generalized to other disease states and immunological phenotypes. The 87-base-pair reads could not distinguish some IMGT-functional V segments, including TRBV6-2 and TRBV6-3, so those segments were excluded. When HLA alleles, especially DR and DQ, strongly co-occurred, TCR associations were difficult to assign to individual alleles. Correlated functional status among segregating V segments might be attributable to linkage disequilibrium, but an unknown experimental factor could not be ruled out. In a later genetic analysis, a missense DCLRE1C variant was associated with V-gene and J-gene trimming of TCR beta chains, and the association was replicated in an independent cohort.

Reading the germline V gene gives CDR1 SGHDN and CDR2 FVKESK. Trimmed from V: 0 bases; trimmed from J: 2 bases; junction bases lacking a gene match: 9. From cysteine to phenylalanine, the CDR3 is 18 amino acids long. Of all the DNA, just the CDR3 is kept, 54 bases in frame from base 1. In total, 630 or so healthy bone marrow donors made up the cohort. All cohort members were sampled while nominally healthy, although unrecorded immune exposures were likely present. The donor was CMV seronegative and was included in the group of a few hundred seronegative cohort members. Each donor provided a peripheral blood sample, and peripheral blood mononuclear cells were used for TCR beta sequencing. The Qiagen DNeasy Blood Extraction Kit was used to extract genomic DNA from the blood cell samples. For this clone: Its antigen remains undetermined. It has no much larger one-base neighbor in the sample; base qualities were not kept.

The material sequenced was PBMCs. The rearrangement joined TRBV14 to TRBJ2-1, and TRBD2 aligns with 8 junction nucleotides. This TCR was sampled from a man between 40 and 49 years old in good health and CMV-seronegative. The CDR3 has the sequence CASSQDLRGGLTYNEQFF. The base sequence is TGTGCCAGCAGCCAAGATTTACGGGGGGGCCTAACCTACAATGAGCAGTTCTTC.